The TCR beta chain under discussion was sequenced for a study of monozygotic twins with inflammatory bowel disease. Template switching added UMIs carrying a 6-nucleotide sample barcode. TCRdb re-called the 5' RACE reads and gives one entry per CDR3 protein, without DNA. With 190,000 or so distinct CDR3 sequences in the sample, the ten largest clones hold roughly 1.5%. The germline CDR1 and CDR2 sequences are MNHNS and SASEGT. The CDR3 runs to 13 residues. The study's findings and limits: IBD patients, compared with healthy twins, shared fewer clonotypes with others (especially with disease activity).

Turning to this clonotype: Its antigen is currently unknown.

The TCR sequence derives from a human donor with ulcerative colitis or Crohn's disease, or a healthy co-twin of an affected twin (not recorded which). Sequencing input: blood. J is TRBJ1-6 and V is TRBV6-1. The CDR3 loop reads CASSEVISSPLHF.